The present T cell receptor beta chain was sequenced within a study of blood T cell repertoires in COVID-19. Study summary: Acute-phase and convalescent COVID-19 samples originated in the United States, Italy and Spain. T cells, B-cell-depleted T cells, or PBMCs provided the cDNA or gDNA that served as material.

There are a few counts of this clone. In the original analysis: Estimation of nucleated cell counts relied on the amplification of reference gene primers. TCRdb's table, derived via immunoSEQ multiplex PCR, lists solely in-frame clones and lacks some. D and trimming were read from the DNA, whereas the V and J calls and clone size are those reported in that table. The repertoire holds about 130,000 clones, around four fifths seen once, with 12% in the top ten. The origin of this receptor is a man aged 60-69 years with acute or convalescent COVID-19. Sequencing was done on a sample of peripheral blood.

CDR3 residues: CSAPNGDTDYGYTF. CDR3 in DNA: TGCAGCGCCCCTAATGGGGACACCGATTATGGCTACACCTTC. The chain combines TRBV29-1 with TRBJ1-2; D possibly corresponds to TRBD1 (6 bases). This CDR3 is built from 14 residues. Germline V gene data show CDR1 as SQVTM and CDR2 as ANQGSEA. Trimming took 7 bases from V and 5 from J, leaving 20 bases between them. The variable domain in full, completed from reference TRBV29-1 and TRBJ1-2, reads SAVISQKPSRDICQRGTSLTIQCQVDSQVTMMFWYRQQPGQSLTLIATANQGSEATYESGFVIDKFPISRPNLTFSTLTVSNMSPEDSSIYLCSAPNGDTDYGYTFGSGTRLTVV.